This T cell receptor beta chain was obtained from a study of early T cells in non-severe SARS-CoV-2 infection. The CDR3 has 14 amino acids. In germline, CDR1 is SGHRS, CDR2 YFSETQ. Trimming left V 4 bases short and J 1 base short, with 11 bases between. MiXCR was run by TCRdb on the 5' RACE reads, yielding one entry per CDR3 protein. The table has roughly 88,000 distinct CDR3 sequences, 11% to 15% seen once; the top ten hold about 6.1%. The rearrangement uses TRBV5-1 and TRBJ1-1, with D unclear. This receptor was obtained from an adult who was a healthcare worker with PCR-confirmed SARS-CoV-2 infection or an uninfected control (not recorded which). Sequenced material: whole blood. This CDR3 reads CASSLVYGNTEAFF. CDR3 nucleotides: TGCGCCAGCAGCCTGGTATATGGGAACACTGAAGCTTTCTTT.